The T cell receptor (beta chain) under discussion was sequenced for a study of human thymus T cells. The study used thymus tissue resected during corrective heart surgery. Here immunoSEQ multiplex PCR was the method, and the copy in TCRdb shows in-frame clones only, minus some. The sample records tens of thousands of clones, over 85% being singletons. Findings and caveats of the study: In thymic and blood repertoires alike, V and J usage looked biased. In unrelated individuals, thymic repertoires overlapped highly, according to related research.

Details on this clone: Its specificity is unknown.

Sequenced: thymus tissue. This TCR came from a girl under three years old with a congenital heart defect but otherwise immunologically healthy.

The CDR3 DNA reads as TGTGCCAGCAGCTTAGCCGGGTCTAGCGGGAGAAGGAACGAGCAGTACTTC. Translated: CASSLAGSSGRRNEQYF. This rearrangement joins TRBV7-2 to TRBJ2-7, with 10 bases identical to TRBD2. In germline, CDR1 is SGHTA, CDR2 FQGNSA. J gave up 5 bases and V 0 bases, and 10 bases lay outside the gene matches. The CDR3 totals 17 residues.